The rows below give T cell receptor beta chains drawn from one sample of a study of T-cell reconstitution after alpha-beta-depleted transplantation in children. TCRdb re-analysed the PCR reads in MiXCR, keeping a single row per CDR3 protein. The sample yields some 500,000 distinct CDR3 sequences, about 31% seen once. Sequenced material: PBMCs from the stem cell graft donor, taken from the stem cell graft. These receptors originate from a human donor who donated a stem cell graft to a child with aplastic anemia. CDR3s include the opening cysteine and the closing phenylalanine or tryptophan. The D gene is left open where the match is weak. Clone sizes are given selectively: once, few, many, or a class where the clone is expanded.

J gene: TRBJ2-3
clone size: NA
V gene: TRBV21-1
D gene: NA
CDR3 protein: CASSKGWADVLVLDTQYF
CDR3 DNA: TGTGCCAGCAGCAAAGGATGGGCAGACGTACTAGTGTTGGATACGCAGTATTTT

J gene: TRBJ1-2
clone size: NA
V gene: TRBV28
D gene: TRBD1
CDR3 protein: CASSPKGAPRGLEGYTF
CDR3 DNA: TGTGCCAGCAGTCCCAAGGGGGCCCCGAGGGGGCTCGAGGGCTACACCTTC

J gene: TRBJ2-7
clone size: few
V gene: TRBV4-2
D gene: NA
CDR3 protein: CASSQGTVSYEQYF
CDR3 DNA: TGTGCCAGCAGCCAAGGGACAGTCAGCTACGAGCAGTACTTC

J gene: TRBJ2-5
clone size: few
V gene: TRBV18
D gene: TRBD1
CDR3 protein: CASSADRGETQYF
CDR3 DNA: TGTGCCAGCTCAGCGGACAGGGGGGAGACCCAGTACTTC

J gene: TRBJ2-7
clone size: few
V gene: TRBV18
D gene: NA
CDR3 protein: CASSPDYEQYF
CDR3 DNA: TGTGCCAGCTCACCAGACTACGAGCAGTACTTC

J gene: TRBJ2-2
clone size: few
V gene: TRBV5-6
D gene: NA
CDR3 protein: CASSLGRRATGELFF
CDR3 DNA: TGTGCCAGCAGCTTGGGAAGGCGTGCCACCGGGGAGCTGTTTTTT

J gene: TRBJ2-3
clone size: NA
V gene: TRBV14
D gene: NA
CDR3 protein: CASSQDVRGSTDTQYF
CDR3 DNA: TGTGCCAGCAGCCAAGACGTGCGGGGCAGCACAGATACGCAGTATTTT

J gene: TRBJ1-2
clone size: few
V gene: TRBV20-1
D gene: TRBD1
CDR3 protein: CSAWTGNYGYTF
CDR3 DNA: TGCAGTGCTTGGACAGGAAACTATGGCTACACCTTC

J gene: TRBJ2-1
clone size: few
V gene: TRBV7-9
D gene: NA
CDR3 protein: CATGQGSRDEQFF
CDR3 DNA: TGTGCCACTGGTCAGGGGAGCCGAGATGAGCAGTTCTTC

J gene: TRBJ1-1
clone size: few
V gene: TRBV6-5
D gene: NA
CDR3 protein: CASRVGLGTEAFF
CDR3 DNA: TGTGCCAGCAGAGTTGGGTTGGGCACTGAAGCTTTCTTT

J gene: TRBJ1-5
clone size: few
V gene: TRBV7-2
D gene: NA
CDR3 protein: CASKGQGNQPQHF
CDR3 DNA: TGTGCCAGCAAAGGGCAGGGCAATCAGCCCCAGCATTTT

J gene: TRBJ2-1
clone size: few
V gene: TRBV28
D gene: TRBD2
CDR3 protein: CASSFAGLVLEQFF
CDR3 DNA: TGTGCCAGCAGTTTTGCGGGACTAGTTTTGGAGCAGTTCTTC

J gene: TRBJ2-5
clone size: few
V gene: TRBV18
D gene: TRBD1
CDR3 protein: CASSPLGGTGVGETQYF
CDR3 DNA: TGTGCCAGCTCACCCCTTGGAGGGACAGGGGTCGGGGAGACCCAGTACTTC

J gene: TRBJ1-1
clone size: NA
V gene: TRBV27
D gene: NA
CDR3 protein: CASKRGLSEAFF
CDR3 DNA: TGTGCCAGCAAGCGGGGGCTCTCTGAAGCTTTCTTT

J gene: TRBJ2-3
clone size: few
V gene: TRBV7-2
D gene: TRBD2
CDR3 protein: CASSLELAGGRNTQYF
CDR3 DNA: TGTGCCAGCAGCTTAGAACTAGCGGGAGGGCGAAATACGCAGTATTTT

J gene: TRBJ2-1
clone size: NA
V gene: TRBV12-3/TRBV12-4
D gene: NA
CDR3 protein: CASSLSFVGSYNEQFF
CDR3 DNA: TGTGCCAGCAGTTTATCGTTCGTCGGGTCCTACAATGAGCAGTTCTTC

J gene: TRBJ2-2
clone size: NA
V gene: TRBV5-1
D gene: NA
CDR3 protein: CASSLKAENTGELFF
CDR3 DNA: TGCGCCAGCAGCTTGAAAGCAGAGAACACCGGGGAGCTGTTTTTT

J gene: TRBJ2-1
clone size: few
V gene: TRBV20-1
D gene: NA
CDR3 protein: CSAHLLADPYNEQFF
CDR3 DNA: TGCAGTGCCCACCTTTTAGCGGATCCCTACAATGAGCAGTTCTTC

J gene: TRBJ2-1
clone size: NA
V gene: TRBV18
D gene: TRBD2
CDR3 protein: CASSPTSGRARSHTLNEQFF
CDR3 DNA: TGTGCCAGCTCACCGACTAGCGGGAGGGCACGGTCACACACACTCAATGAGCAGTTCTTC

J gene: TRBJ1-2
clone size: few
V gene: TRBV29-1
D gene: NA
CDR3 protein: CSVEGLGGYTF
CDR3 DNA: TGCAGCGTTGAGGGATTGGGAGGCTACACCTTC

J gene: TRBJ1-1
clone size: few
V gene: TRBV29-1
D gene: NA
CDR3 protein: CSVVGGLTVPLTNTEAFF
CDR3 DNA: TGCAGCGTTGTGGGGGGTCTCACCGTTCCGTTGACGAACACTGAAGCTTTCTTT

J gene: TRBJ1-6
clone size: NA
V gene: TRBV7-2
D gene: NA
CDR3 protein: CASRQPNSPLHF
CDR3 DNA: TGTGCCAGCAGACAGCCTAATTCACCCCTCCACTTT

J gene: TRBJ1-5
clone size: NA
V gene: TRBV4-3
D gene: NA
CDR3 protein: CASSQAIEQPQHF
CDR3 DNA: TGCGCCAGCAGCCAAGCGATTGAGCAGCCCCAGCATTTT

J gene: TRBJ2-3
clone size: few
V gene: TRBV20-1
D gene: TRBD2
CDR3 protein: CSARDPGTSGNTQYF
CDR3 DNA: TGCAGTGCTAGAGATCCGGGGACTAGCGGGAATACGCAGTATTTT

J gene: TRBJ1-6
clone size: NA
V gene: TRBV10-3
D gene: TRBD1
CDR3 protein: CAISPSGTGDSPLHF
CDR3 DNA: TGTGCCATCAGTCCGTCCGGGACAGGGGACTCACCCCTCCACTTT

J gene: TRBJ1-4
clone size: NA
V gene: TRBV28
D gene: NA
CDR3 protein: CASSWGTGNEKLFF
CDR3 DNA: TGTGCCAGCAGCTGGGGAACGGGCAATGAAAAACTGTTTTTT

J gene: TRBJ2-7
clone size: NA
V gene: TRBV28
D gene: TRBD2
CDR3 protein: CASSFPQGAGANSYEQYF
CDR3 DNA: TGTGCCAGCAGTTTTCCCCAGGGCGCGGGAGCGAACTCCTACGAGCAGTACTTC

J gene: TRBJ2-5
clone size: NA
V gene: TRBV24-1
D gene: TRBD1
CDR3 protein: CATSDPSGTGGGETQYF
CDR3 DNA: TGTGCCACCAGTGATCCATCCGGGACAGGGGGAGGCGAGACCCAGTACTTC

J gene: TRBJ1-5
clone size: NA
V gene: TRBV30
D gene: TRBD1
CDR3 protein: CAWSPTPGTVSQPQHF
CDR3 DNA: TGTGCCTGGAGTCCAACCCCCGGGACAGTGAGCCAGCCCCAGCATTTT

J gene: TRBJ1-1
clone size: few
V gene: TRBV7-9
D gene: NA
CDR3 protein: CASSVGTEAFF
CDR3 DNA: TGTGCCAGCAGCGTCGGGACTGAAGCTTTCTTT

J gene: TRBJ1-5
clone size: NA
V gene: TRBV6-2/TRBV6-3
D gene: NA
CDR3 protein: CASTRAGASNQPQHF
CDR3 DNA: TGTGCCAGTACCCGGGCAGGGGCAAGCAATCAGCCCCAGCATTTT